This T cell receptor beta chain is drawn from a study of shared clonotypes between healthy human individuals. Across several immunoSEQ plates, the genomic DNA of each subset was split evenly. Ten immunoSEQ deep assay plates were used to sequence unsorted PBMC DNA. Source study methods: With immunoSEQ giving junction-only sequences and no quality scores, filtering differed. Repertoires were generated with immunoSEQ multiplex PCR, while TCRdb's copy carries only in-frame clones and drops some. V and J calls and clone size are as listed in that table; D and trimming were resolved from the DNA. The sample comprises more than 400,000 clones, roughly 80% of which are singletons, and over 9.5% rests with the top ten. The table lists this clone with many counts. J was trimmed by 2 bases and V by 2 bases; bases with no gene match: 6. Germline V gene lookup returns CDR1 KGHSH and CDR2 LQKENI. The CDR3 spans 16 residues.

The sample consisted of PBMCs. The gene calls are TRBV18 and TRBJ1-5; 7 bases line up with TRBD1. This TCR came from a woman aged 40 to 49 in good health. Some clones in this sample may be carry-over from other donors' samples. CDR3 in DNA: TGTGCCAGCTCACCATTAGGGGGCTTCGGCAATCAGCCCCAGCATTTT. It specifies CASSPLGGFGNQPQHF.